This T cell receptor (beta chain) was captured by sequencing in a study of blood T cell repertoires in COVID-19. CDR3 length: 14 residues. V was clipped by 2 bases and J by 6 bases, with 11 bases between them. Germline CDR1 is MGHDK and CDR2 is SYGVNS. Only in-frame clones appear in the TCRdb table, and some are missing; sequencing was by immunoSEQ multiplex PCR. The sample consists of about 250,000 clones, roughly four fifths of them appearing once. J is TRBJ2-1 and V is TRBV25-1; D is perhaps TRBD2 (5 bases). Material: PBMCs or T cells enriched from blood (not recorded which). This TCR came from a middle-aged man who had been exposed to COVID-19. The CDR3 is CASSEPPSGNEQFF. The CDR3 DNA sequence: TGTGCCAGCAGTGAACCCCCCAGCGGCAATGAGCAGTTCTTC.